This entry concerns a single TCR beta chain. The antigen remains undetermined. The data derive from a study of immune cell composition in non-small cell lung cancer. General observations from the study: Top 10 clone scores and clonality were higher in squamous than adenocarcinoma. Smoking pack-years did not significantly correlate with tumour TCR-beta clonality. Tumour-associated clones >0.5% occurred in under 35% of adenocarcinomas, 75% of squamous.

The repertoire was sequenced with immunoSEQ multiplex PCR; TCRdb's copy has only in-frame clones and lacks some. The sample comprises roughly 3,700 clones, 68% of which are singletons, and 7.8% rests with the top ten. Genomic DNA came from frozen unsorted single-cell suspensions. This sequence was found in a human donor with non-small cell lung cancer. Sample: lung tumor tissue.

CDR3 sequence reads: CASSAGQINQPQHF. The CDR3 region has the DNA TGTGCCAGCAGCGCGGGACAGATCAATCAGCCCCAGCATTTT. The gene calls are TRBV7-8 and TRBJ1-5, with 7 bases that match TRBD1. This CDR3 is built from 14 residues. V dropped 5 bases and J dropped 3; count of bases not matched to a gene: 4. Germline V CDR1 and CDR2: SGHVS, FQNEAQ.